This T cell receptor (beta chain) was profiled in a study of beta chain features in type 1 diabetes. On the study more broadly: Regarding age, gender and cell yields, patients proved similar to healthy donors.

The CDR3 runs 12 residues. Trimming cost V 4 bases and J 5 bases, with 9 bases left between them. Germline V gives CDR1 MDHEN, CDR2 SYDVKM. Sorted CD4+ subsets: naive, central memory, regulatory, stem cell-like memory (CD45RO/CCR7/CD25/CD127/CD95/CD27 panel). Study outcomes and limitations: Resolution of whether HLA type affects TCRB rearrangement was not achieved here.

Of the isolated RNA, all was reverse transcribed, and so the sequenced material was expressed TCRB transcripts. Average read counts of stem cell-like memory T cell samples were about 1.01 million. Sequenced by immunoSEQ multiplex PCR; TCRdb stores in-frame clones only, minus some. The sample gives roughly 120,000 clones, 40% of which show up once; roughly 0.064% is in the top ten. In its sample, this clone was seen a few times. The target antigen is unknown. Material for sequencing was stem cell memory CD4+ T cells from blood. The receptor was isolated from a woman younger than 35 in good health. The chain joins TRBV28 to TRBJ2-7; possibly TRBD2 for D (6 bases). DNA of the CDR3: TGTGCCAGCAGTTCGGGGGTACACGAGCAGTACTTC. Translation gives CASSSGVHEQYF.